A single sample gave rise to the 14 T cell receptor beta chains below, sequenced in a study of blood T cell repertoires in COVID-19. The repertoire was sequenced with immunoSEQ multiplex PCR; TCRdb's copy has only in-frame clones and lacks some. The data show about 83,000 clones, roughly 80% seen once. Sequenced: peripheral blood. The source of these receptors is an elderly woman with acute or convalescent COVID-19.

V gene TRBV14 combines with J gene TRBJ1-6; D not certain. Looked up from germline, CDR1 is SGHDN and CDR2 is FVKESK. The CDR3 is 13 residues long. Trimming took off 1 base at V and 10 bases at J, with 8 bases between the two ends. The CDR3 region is CASSQGLESPLHF. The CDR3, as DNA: TGTGCCAGCAGCCAAGGCTTAGAGTCACCCCTCCACTTT.

CDR3 protein: CASSTTTGYQPQHF. CDR3 in DNA: TGTGCCAGCAGCACTACAACAGGGTATCAGCCCCAGCATTTT. The chain recombines TRBV6-2 or TRBV6-3 with TRBJ1-5; tentatively, D is TRBD1 (6 bases). Looked up from germline, CDR1 is MNHEY and CDR2 is SVGEGT. Trimming pared 6 bases from V and 5 bases from J, leaving 14 bases between. The CDR3 totals 14 residues.

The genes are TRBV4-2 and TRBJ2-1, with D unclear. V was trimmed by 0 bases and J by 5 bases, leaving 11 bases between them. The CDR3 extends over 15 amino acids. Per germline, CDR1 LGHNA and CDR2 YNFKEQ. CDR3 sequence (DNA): TGTGCCAGCAGCCAAGATCCGCACAGAAACAATGAGCAGTTCTTC. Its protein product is CASSQDPHRNNEQFF.

The CDR3 sequence is CASSIVRAETQYF. The CDR3 bases are TGTGCCAGTAGTATAGTCAGGGCGGAGACCCAGTACTTC. The J gene is TRBJ2-5, the V gene TRBV19; tentative D call: TRBD1 (5 bases). CDR1 and CDR2 from the germline V gene are LNHDA and SQIVND (reference sequence). The CDR3 has 13 residues. Trimming cost V 1 base and J 5 bases, with 8 bases left between them.

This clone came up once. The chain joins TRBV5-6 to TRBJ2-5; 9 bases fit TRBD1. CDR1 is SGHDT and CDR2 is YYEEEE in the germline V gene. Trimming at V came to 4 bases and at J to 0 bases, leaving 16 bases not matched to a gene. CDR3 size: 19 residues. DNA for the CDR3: TGTGCCAGCAGCGGACAGGGACAGGGATCTCCGGGGTACCAAGAGACCCAGTACTTC. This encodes CASSGQGQGSPGYQETQYF.

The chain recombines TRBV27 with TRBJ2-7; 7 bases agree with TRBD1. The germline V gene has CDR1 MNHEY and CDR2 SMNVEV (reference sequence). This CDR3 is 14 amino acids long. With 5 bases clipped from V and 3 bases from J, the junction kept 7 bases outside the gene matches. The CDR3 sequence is CASSLQGRSYEQYF. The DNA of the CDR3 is TGTGCCAGCAGTCTACAGGGGCGAAGCTACGAGCAGTACTTC.

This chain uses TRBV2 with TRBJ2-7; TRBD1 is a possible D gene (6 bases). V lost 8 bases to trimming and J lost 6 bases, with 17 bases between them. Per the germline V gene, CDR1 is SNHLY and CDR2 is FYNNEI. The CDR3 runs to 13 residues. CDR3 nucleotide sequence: TGTGCCAGCCGAAGACGGACAGCACCCGAGCAGTACTTC. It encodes CASRRRTAPEQYF.

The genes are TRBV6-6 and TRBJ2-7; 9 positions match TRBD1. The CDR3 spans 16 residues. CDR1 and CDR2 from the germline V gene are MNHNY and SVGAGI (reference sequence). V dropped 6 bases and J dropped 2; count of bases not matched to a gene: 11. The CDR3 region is CASRANRDRVTYEQYF. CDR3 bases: TGTGCCAGCAGGGCTAACCGGGACAGGGTCACCTACGAGCAGTACTTC.

CDR3 protein: CASSVSGTGGEKLFF. The CDR3 DNA is TGTGCCAGCAGCGTATCCGGGACAGGGGGCGAAAAACTGTTTTTT. This sequence joins TRBV5-8 and TRBJ1-4, with 12 bases matching TRBD1. The CDR3 length is 15 residues. Germline CDR1 and CDR2: SGHTS and YDEGEE. V lost 4 bases and J lost 8; bases outside the gene matches: 6.

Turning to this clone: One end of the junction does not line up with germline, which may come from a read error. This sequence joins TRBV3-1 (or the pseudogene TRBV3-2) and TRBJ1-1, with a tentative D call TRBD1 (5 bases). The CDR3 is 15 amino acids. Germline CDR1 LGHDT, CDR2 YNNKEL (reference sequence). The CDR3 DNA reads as TGTGCCAGCGGCCAAACGACAGTTCGGATCACTGAAGCTTTCTTT. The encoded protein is CASGQTTVRITEAFF.

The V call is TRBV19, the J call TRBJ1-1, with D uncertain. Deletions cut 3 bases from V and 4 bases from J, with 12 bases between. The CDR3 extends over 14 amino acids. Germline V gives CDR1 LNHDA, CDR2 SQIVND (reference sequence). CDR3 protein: CASSMGRRGTEAFF. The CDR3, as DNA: TGTGCCAGTAGTATGGGAAGGCGGGGCACTGAAGCTTTCTTT.

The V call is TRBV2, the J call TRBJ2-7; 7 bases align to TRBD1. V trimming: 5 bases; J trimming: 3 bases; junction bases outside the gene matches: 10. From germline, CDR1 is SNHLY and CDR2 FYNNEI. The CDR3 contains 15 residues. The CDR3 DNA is TGTGCCAGCAGTAGACCGGGACAGCAATTCTACGAGCAGTACTTC. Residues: CASSRPGQQFYEQYF.

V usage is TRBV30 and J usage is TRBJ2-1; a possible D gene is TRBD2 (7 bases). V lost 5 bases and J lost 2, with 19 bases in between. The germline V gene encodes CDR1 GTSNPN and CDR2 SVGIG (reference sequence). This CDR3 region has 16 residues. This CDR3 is CAWARGRGAAYNEQFF. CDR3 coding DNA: TGTGCCTGGGCTCGCGGTCGGGGGGCCGCCTACAATGAGCAGTTCTTC.

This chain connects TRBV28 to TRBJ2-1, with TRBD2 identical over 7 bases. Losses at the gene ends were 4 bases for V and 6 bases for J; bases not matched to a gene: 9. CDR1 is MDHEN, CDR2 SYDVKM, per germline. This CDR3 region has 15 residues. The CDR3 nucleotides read TGTGCCAGCAGTTCGTCCGCTAGCGGTTCCAATGAGCAGTTCTTC. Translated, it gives CASSSSASGSNEQFF.